Each of the 10 T cell receptor beta chains below was sequenced from the same sample in a study of T cell repertoires in cytomegalovirus infection. TCRdb passed the reads through MiXCR, listing each CDR3 protein once. This sample has roughly 500,000 distinct CDR3 sequences; 15% to 20% occur once, and the top ten carry more than 20%. Specimen: CD8+ T cells from PBMCs. These TCRs come from a human donor in good health (CMV status not recorded). Some clones in this sample may be carry-over from other donors' samples.

The V and J genes are TRBV7-9 and TRBJ1-2; D is possibly TRBD1 (5 bases). The length of the CDR3 is 17 residues. V lost 0 bases and J 5 bases, leaving 19 bases between the germline ends. In germline, CDR1 is SEHNR, CDR2 FQNEAQ (reference sequence). The CDR3 spells CASSLAESHQGLYGYTF. The CDR3 nucleotides read TGTGCCAGCAGCTTAGCGGAGAGCCACCAGGGTTTATATGGCTACACCTTC.

The rearrangement joins TRBV27 to TRBJ1-5; possibly TRBD1 for D (6 bases). The germline gives CDR1 MNHEY, CDR2 SMNVEV (reference sequence). The CDR3 runs to 14 residues. V lost 5 bases and J lost 7, with 15 bases in between. The CDR3 bases are TGTGCCAGCAGTAAAGTACAGGGCTCCCAGCCCCAGCATTTT. This translates into CASSKVQGSQPQHF.

CDR3 amino acids: CASRDPGQPQHF. In nucleotides, the CDR3 is TGTGCCAGCAGGGACCCTGGTCAGCCCCAGCATTTT. The J gene is TRBJ1-5, the V gene TRBV27; unclear D gene. The CDR3 is 12 amino acids. Germline CDR1 and CDR2: MNHEY and SMNVEV (reference sequence). Trimming took 6 bases from V and 6 from J, leaving 9 bases between them.

The chain couples TRBV19 to TRBJ2-5; weak D call: TRBD1 (5 bases). V was shortened by 6 bases and J by 7 bases, with 18 bases between the two germline ends. The CDR3 extends over 14 amino acids. The germline V gene has CDR1 LNHDA and CDR2 SQIVND (reference sequence). The CDR3 DNA reads as TGTGCCAGTAGGCCAGGCGACTTAAGGGGGACCCAGTACTTC. Residues: CASRPGDLRGTQYF.

This clonotype was detected only a few times. The chain uses TRBV20-1 and TRBJ1-1, with D possibly TRBD1 on 6 matching bases. The CDR3 covers 15 residues. V gave up 3 bases and J gave up 7 bases, with 21 bases separating them. Germline-derived CDR1 and CDR2 are DFQATT and SNEGSKA (reference sequence). The chain's CDR3 is CSASSTGNVWIEAFF. CDR3 DNA: TGCAGTGCTAGCTCCACAGGGAACGTTTGGATTGAAGCTTTCTTT.

This clonotype was picked up a small number of times. This rearrangement joins TRBV28 to TRBJ1-5; D is ambiguous. CDR3 length: 14 residues. V was pared by 7 bases and J by 0 bases, with 10 bases between. Germline-derived CDR1 and CDR2 are MDHEN and SYDVKM. The CDR3 is CASIPGYSNQPQHF. DNA of the CDR3: TGTGCCAGCATTCCGGGCTATAGCAATCAGCCCCAGCATTTT.

This clonotype occurred a few times. The genes are TRBV19 and TRBJ2-7; a weak D match, TRBD1 (5 bases). V lost 2 bases and J lost 7, with 15 bases in between. This CDR3 region has 14 residues. Germline V gene sequence: CDR1 LNHDA, CDR2 SQIVND (reference sequence). CDR3 sequence (DNA): TGTGCCAGTAGTATAAGGCACAGGTCTAGGGAGCAGTACTTC. As protein: CASSIRHRSREQYF.

This clonotype was seen at least ten times. This sequence joins TRBV7-9 and TRBJ2-2; either TRBD1 or TRBD2 may supply D (5 bases each). Between the trimmed V and J ends, which lost 5 bases and 6 bases, there was a span of 19 bases. Germline CDR1 SEHNR, CDR2 FQNEAQ (reference sequence). CDR3 length: 16 amino acids. The CDR3 here is CASSLSEGRGPGELFF. The CDR3 nucleotides read TGTGCCAGCAGCCTTTCAGAGGGGAGAGGGCCCGGGGAGCTGTTTTTT.

V is TRBV6-1 and J is TRBJ1-6, with 7 bases matching TRBD1. Trimming cost V 4 bases and J 7 bases; bases outside gene matches: 7. Germline V gives CDR1 MNHNS, CDR2 SASEGT. The length of the CDR3 is 15 residues. The CDR3 nucleotides read TGTGCCAGCAGTGGAGCCGGGACAGCCAATTCACCCCTCCACTTT. Amino acid sequence: CASSGAGTANSPLHF.

This clonotype was counted between two and nine times. A much more abundant neighbour one base away suggests this may be a read error. V usage is TRBV27 and J usage is TRBJ1-2, with 10 positions matching TRBD1. The CDR3 extends over 13 amino acids. Germline-derived CDR1 and CDR2 are MNHEY and SMNVEV (reference sequence). V dropped 6 bases and J dropped 6; count of bases not matched to a gene: 4. The CDR3 sequence: CASRPGTGDGYTF. The DNA of the CDR3 is TGTGCCAGCAGACCCGGGACAGGGGATGGCTACACCTTC.